The 14 T cell receptor beta chains reported below all come from one sample, sequenced in a study of CD8+CD57+ T cells in acquired aplastic anemia. Genomic DNA constituted the template upon which TCR beta VDJ and CDR3 profiling was performed. MiXCR, applied by TCRdb to the reads, yields one record per CDR3 protein. The data show about 220,000 distinct CDR3 sequences, with 34% seen just once and approximately 1.2% held by the top ten. Sequencing was done on a sample of sorted CD4+, CD8+, or CD8+CD57+ T cells (not recorded which) from PBMCs. These TCRs come from a human donor in good health, serving as a control.

The genes are TRBV20-1 and TRBJ2-3; TRBD2 matches at 9 bases. The CDR3 is 15 residues long. V was pared by 3 bases and J by 5 bases, with 9 bases of the junction left unmatched. Germline V gene lookup returns CDR1 DFQATT and CDR2 SNEGSKA (reference sequence). Here the CDR3 reads CSASSSGGIQDTQYF. The CDR3 DNA reads TGCAGTGCTAGCTCGAGCGGGGGGATACAAGATACGCAGTATTTT.

Many counts were recorded for this clonotype. V usage is TRBV5-1 and J usage is TRBJ2-3; D is ambiguous. The germline gives CDR1 SGHRS, CDR2 YFSETQ. V gave up 0 bases and J gave up 0 bases, with 8 bases separating them. The CDR3 extends over 15 amino acids. The CDR3 loop reads CASSLVSPSTDTQYF. CDR3 nucleotide sequence: TGCGCCAGCAGCTTGGTGTCCCCAAGCACAGATACGCAGTATTTT.

In its sample, this clonotype was seen many times. V gene TRBV20-1 combines with J gene TRBJ1-5; possibly TRBD1 for D (6 bases). The CDR3 runs 14 residues. Germline lookup yields CDR1 DFQATT and CDR2 SNEGSKA (reference sequence). V was pared by 3 bases and J by 2 bases, with 11 bases between. The CDR3 DNA sequence: TGCAGTGCTAGTCTGGCAGGGGGCAATCAGCCCCAGCATTTT. It translates to CSASLAGGNQPQHF.

This clonotype has at least ten counts. V usage is TRBV24-1 and J usage is TRBJ2-5; a possible D gene is TRBD2 (5 bases). Germline lookup yields CDR1 KGHDR and CDR2 SFDVKD. The CDR3 loop spans 12 amino acids. Trimming took off 9 bases at V and 0 bases at J, with 7 bases between the two ends. CDR3 in amino acids: CATRGDQETQYF. CDR3 in DNA: TGTGCCACCCGGGGTGACCAAGAGACCCAGTACTTC.

This clonotype was observed at least ten times. The genes are TRBV11-2 and TRBJ1-5; D call uncertain. This CDR3 has 14 amino acids. V was cut by 0 bases and J by 7 bases, with 10 bases left in between. CDR1 and CDR2 (germline): SGHAT, FQNNGV. CDR3 nucleotide sequence: TGTGCCAGCAGCTTAGATCGGGAAGGACAGCCCCAGCATTTT. Protein sequence: CASSLDREGQPQHF.

The V gene is TRBV7-6, the J gene TRBJ2-7; tentatively, D is TRBD1 or TRBD2 (6 bases each). Germline CDR1 reads SGHVS; CDR2 reads FNYEAQ. The CDR3 is 13 amino acids. V gave up 5 bases and J gave up 6 bases, with 14 bases separating them. Here the CDR3 reads CASSPAGGLEQYF. The CDR3 DNA follows: TGTGCCAGCAGCCCGGCCGGGGGCCTCGAGCAGTACTTC.

The chain uses TRBV27 and TRBJ1-6, with D possibly TRBD1 on 5 matching bases. V shed 3 bases and J shed 7 bases, with 22 bases lying between them. The germline CDR1 and CDR2 sequences are MNHEY and SMNVEV (reference sequence). The CDR3 spans 18 residues. CDR3 nucleotides: TGTGCCAGCAGTTTCTCCAGGGACCTGGGTGCTGAAAATTCACCCCTCCACTTT. Amino acids: CASSFSRDLGAENSPLHF.

The rearrangement uses TRBV11-1 and TRBJ2-3; D ambiguous. This CDR3 has 18 amino acids. Trimming stripped 4 bases from V and 0 bases from J, with 20 bases between. Germline CDR1 SGHAT, CDR2 FQDESV (reference sequence). CDR3 residues: CASSSPRRYQISTDTQYF. In DNA, the CDR3 is TGTGCCAGCAGCTCTCCAAGGCGCTACCAGATCAGCACAGATACGCAGTATTTT.

A note on this clonotype: A much larger clone lies a single base off, so this may be a read error. The chain combines TRBV16 with TRBJ2-2; 7 positions agree with TRBD1. CDR1 and CDR2 from the germline V gene are KGHSY and FQNENV. The CDR3 is 15 amino acids. The CDR3 is CAGSQDRVRTGELFF. CDR3 nucleotides: TGTGCCGGCAGTCAAGACAGGGTACGAACCGGGGAGCTGTTTTTT.

This clonotype was recorded at least ten times. The V and J genes are TRBV20-1 and TRBJ1-6, with 8 nucleotides matching TRBD1. The CDR3 length is 15 residues. The V and J ends lost 0 bases and 9 bases, in that order; junction bases with no gene match: 7. Germline V lookup: CDR1 DFQATT, CDR2 SNEGSKA (reference sequence). This CDR3 reads CSARDPRQGTSPLHF. The DNA for the CDR3 is TGCAGTGCTAGAGATCCTCGACAGGGGACTTCACCCCTCCACTTT.

This chain uses TRBV12-3 or TRBV12-4 with TRBJ1-5; a possible D gene is TRBD1 (5 bases). CDR3 size: 15 residues. Deletions cut 7 bases from V and 7 bases from J, with 20 bases between. In DNA, the CDR3 is TGTGCCAGCACCGTGACCGGGGGGTTGGGGCAGCCCCAGCATTTT. This translates into CASTVTGGLGQPQHF.

The rearrangement joins TRBV29-1 to TRBJ2-7; maybe TRBD2 (6 bases). V was clipped by 4 bases and J by 2 bases, with 6 bases between them. Germline values: CDR1 SQVTM, CDR2 ANQGSEA. The CDR3 has 11 amino acids. The CDR3 sequence is CSVGGAYEQYF. In DNA form, the CDR3 reads TGCAGCGTTGGCGGGGCCTACGAGCAGTACTTC.

On this clonotype: Relative to the germline gene, one junction end is altered; a read error may explain this. CDR3 coding DNA: TGTGCCAGCAGCATTAGCGGGGGTAGCTCCTACAATGGGCAGTTCTTC. It encodes CASSISGGSSYNGQFF. The rearrangement links TRBV7-3 to TRBJ2-1, with 9 bases that match TRBD2. The CDR3 runs 16 residues. The germline CDR1 and CDR2 sequences are SGHTA and FQGTGA.

The V gene is TRBV24-1, the J gene TRBJ1-3, with D perhaps TRBD1 (6 bases). The CDR3 length is 20 residues. CDR1 and CDR2 from the germline V gene are KGHDR and SFDVKD. Deletions cut 0 bases from V and 0 bases from J, with 20 bases between. The CDR3 is CATSDLEAFRGAFSGNTIYF. The DNA for the CDR3 is TGTGCCACCAGTGATTTGGAGGCTTTCCGGGGGGCCTTCTCTGGAAACACCATATATTTT.